The 31 T cell receptor beta chains below come from one sample, sequenced in a study of blood T cell repertoires in COVID-19. The repertoire was sequenced with immunoSEQ multiplex PCR; TCRdb's copy has only in-frame clones and lacks some. The sample holds some 140,000 clones; under 80% are singletons and the top ten take about an eighth. The sequenced material came from peripheral blood. The receptor set was obtained from an elderly man with acute or convalescent COVID-19.

The chain has TRBV9 and TRBJ2-5, with D possibly matching TRBD1 (6 bases). Trimming stripped 0 bases from V and 0 bases from J, with 9 bases between. CDR3 length equals 15 residues. The germline V gene encodes CDR1 SGDLS and CDR2 YYNGEE. The CDR3 sequence is CASSVVGANQETQYF. CDR3 nucleotides: TGTGCCAGCAGCGTAGTGGGGGCGAACCAAGAGACCCAGTACTTC.

The chain joins TRBV27 to TRBJ1-4, with a possible D match to TRBD1 (6 bases). Between the trimmed V and J ends, which lost 8 bases and 0 bases, there was a span of 16 bases. This CDR3 comprises 16 residues. Germline V gene lookup returns CDR1 MNHEY and CDR2 SMNVEV (reference sequence). CDR3 amino acids: CASGSLQGATNEKLFF. DNA of the CDR3: TGTGCCAGCGGATCCCTACAGGGTGCAACTAATGAAAAACTGTTTTTT.

The chain has TRBV9 and TRBJ2-3; a weak D match, TRBD1 (6 bases). Per the germline V gene, CDR1 is SGDLS and CDR2 is YYNGEE. The V and J ends lost 0 bases and 0 bases respectively, with 11 bases between them. This CDR3 contains 16 residues. The CDR3 protein is CASSVESGQSTDTQYF. The CDR3 DNA sequence: TGTGCCAGCAGCGTAGAGAGCGGACAGAGCACAGATACGCAGTATTTT.

This CDR3 is CAISALSSVAGVVDTQYF. The CDR3 DNA reads TGTGCCATCAGTGCCCTCTCCAGTGTAGCGGGGGTCGTTGATACGCAGTATTTT. The chain has TRBV10-3 and TRBJ2-3; 9 nucleotides align to TRBD2. The CDR3 has 18 residues. J was trimmed by 6 bases and V by 4 bases; bases with no gene match: 17. Germline lookup yields CDR1 ENHRY and CDR2 SYGVKD.

This sequence joins TRBV18 and TRBJ2-2, with 8 positions matching TRBD2. The CDR3 extends over 16 amino acids. Germline-derived CDR1 and CDR2 are KGHSH and LQKENI. V trimming: 2 bases; J trimming: 3 bases; junction bases outside the gene matches: 5. The CDR3: CASSPAGGRDTGELFF. The CDR3 DNA sequence: TGTGCCAGCTCACCAGCGGGGGGCAGAGACACCGGGGAGCTGTTTTTT.

This clone was observed a few times. V usage is TRBV19 and J usage is TRBJ1-5; D perhaps matches TRBD1 (5 bases). The germline V gene has CDR1 LNHDA and CDR2 SQIVND (reference sequence). V dropped 4 bases and J dropped 1 base, with 5 bases sitting between them. The CDR3 extends over 13 amino acids. CDR3 residues: CASSRQSNQPQHF. CDR3 bases: TGTGCCAGTAGTAGACAGAGCAATCAGCCCCAGCATTTT.

The rearrangement links TRBV7-8 to TRBJ2-3; TRBD2 aligns across 9 bases. The CDR3 loop spans 15 amino acids. The germline CDR1 and CDR2 sequences are SGHVS and FQNEAQ. V lost 2 bases and J lost 0; bases outside the gene matches: 0. DNA of the CDR3: TGTGCCAGCAGCTTACTAGCGGGGAGCACAGATACGCAGTATTTT. Its translation is CASSLLAGSTDTQYF.

CDR3 coding DNA: TGTGCCAGCAGCTTTACAGGGGCTGGAATGAACACTGAAGCTTTCTTT. Translating it yields CASSFTGAGMNTEAFF. The V gene is TRBV5-6, the J gene TRBJ1-1; 7 bases match TRBD1. Germline lookup yields CDR1 SGHDT and CDR2 YYEEEE. V was clipped by 2 bases and J by 0 bases; unmatched bases: 7. The CDR3 contains 16 residues.

The chain combines TRBV28 with TRBJ1-1; D is possibly TRBD1 (6 bases). V lost 7 bases and J lost 2, with 17 bases in between. CDR1 is MDHEN and CDR2 is SYDVKM in the germline V gene. CDR3 size: 15 residues. CDR3 sequence: CASTGGGGLNTEAFF. The CDR3 region has the DNA TGTGCCAGCACCGGGGGCGGGGGGCTTAACACTGAAGCTTTCTTT.

The chain recombines TRBV5-5 with TRBJ1-5, with D perhaps matching TRBD1 (6 bases). The V and J ends lost 2 bases and 3 bases respectively, with 12 bases between them. The CDR3 extends over 15 amino acids. Germline V CDR1 and CDR2: SGHKS, YYEKEE (reference sequence). CDR3 coding DNA: TGTGCCAGCAGCTTCTCCAGGGGATTCAATCAGCCCCAGCATTTT. Amino acid sequence: CASSFSRGFNQPQHF.

This clone came up once. The gene calls are TRBV5-4 and TRBJ2-7; 8 bases are shared with TRBD1. V dropped 0 bases and J dropped 5; count of bases not matched to a gene: 7. Germline CDR1 reads SGHNT; CDR2 reads YYREEE (reference sequence). The CDR3 loop spans 15 amino acids. In DNA form, the CDR3 reads TGTGCCAGCAGCTTGGGTGCAGGGGGCGCGGACGAGCAGTACTTC. This gives the protein CASSLGAGGADEQYF.

This CDR3 is CASSHSRGNTEAFF. Here the CDR3 DNA reads TGTGCCAGCAGCCATTCAAGGGGGAACACTGAAGCTTTCTTT. This chain joins TRBV7-9 and TRBJ1-1; maybe TRBD1 (5 bases). CDR3 length: 14 residues. Germline V gene data show CDR1 as SEHNR and CDR2 as FQNEAQ (reference sequence). Trimming took 5 bases from V and 1 from J, leaving 11 bases between them.

The chain recombines TRBV7-2 with TRBJ1-2, with 10 positions matching TRBD1. The germline V gene encodes CDR1 SGHTA and CDR2 FQGNSA. This CDR3 is built from 15 residues. Trimming at V came to 4 bases and at J to 6 bases, leaving 8 bases not matched to a gene. The chain's CDR3 is CASSSRDRGWNGYTF. The CDR3 DNA sequence: TGTGCCAGCAGCTCCCGGGACAGGGGTTGGAATGGCTACACCTTC.

The rearrangement joins TRBV20-1 to TRBJ1-5; no clear D gene. CDR1 and CDR2 from the germline V gene are DFQATT and SNEGSKA (reference sequence). V was trimmed by 3 bases and J by 5 bases, leaving 17 bases between them. This CDR3 is 15 amino acids long. CDR3 loop: CSASRAWEGHQPQHF. CDR3 nucleotide sequence: TGCAGTGCTAGTCGGGCTTGGGAGGGCCATCAGCCCCAGCATTTT.

V usage is TRBV11-2 and J usage is TRBJ1-1; D call uncertain. CDR3 size: 12 residues. V was pared by 7 bases and J by 8 bases, with 14 bases between. Germline V gene lookup returns CDR1 SGHAT and CDR2 FQNNGV. The CDR3 DNA reads as TGTGCCAGCAACGGCAATGGGAGGGAAGCTTTCTTT. Amino acid sequence: CASNGNGREAFF.

The V and J genes are TRBV30 and TRBJ2-3; D unresolved. The CDR3 sequence is 14 residues long. Germline CDR1 reads GTSNPN; CDR2 reads SVGIG (reference sequence). V lost 2 bases to trimming and J lost 2 bases, with 11 bases between them. The CDR3 DNA reads TGTGCCTGGAGTCCAGGTCCACACACAGATACGCAGTATTTT. The encoded protein is CAWSPGPHTDTQYF.

The chain uses TRBV28 and TRBJ2-7; D perhaps matches TRBD1 (6 bases). Germline V lookup: CDR1 MDHEN, CDR2 SYDVKM. The V and J ends lost 1 base and 2 bases respectively, with 12 bases between them. The CDR3 loop spans 15 amino acids. The CDR3 loop is CASSLSTGRPYEQYF. For the CDR3, the DNA is TGTGCCAGCAGTTTATCCACAGGGAGACCCTACGAGCAGTACTTC.

V and J are TRBV5-4 and TRBJ2-2, with 7 bases lining up with TRBD1. This CDR3 contains 15 residues. Germline-derived CDR1 and CDR2 are SGHNT and YYREEE (reference sequence). The V gene end was trimmed by 0 bases and the J gene end by 5 bases; junction bases not matched to a gene: 4. CDR3 loop: CASSLEGARTGELFF. The CDR3 bases are TGTGCCAGCAGCTTGGAGGGGGCGCGAACCGGGGAGCTGTTTTTT.

The rearrangement links TRBV5-8 to TRBJ1-6, with a tentative D call TRBD1 (6 bases). Germline V gene data show CDR1 as SGHTS and CDR2 as YDEGEE. This CDR3 contains 17 residues. V was clipped by 5 bases and J by 0 bases, with 15 bases between them. In nucleotides, the CDR3 is TGTGCCAGCAGACGAGGACAGTCGAGCTCCTATAATTCACCCCTCCACTTT. This gives the protein CASRRGQSSSYNSPLHF.

This clone has a single count. The chain links TRBV7-9 to TRBJ2-3; D ambiguous. This CDR3 is built from 13 residues. V lost 2 bases and J lost 4, with 7 bases in between. CDR1 and CDR2 (germline): SEHNR, FQNEAQ (reference sequence). The CDR3 loop reads CASSLTDPDTQYF. CDR3 DNA sequence: TGTGCCAGCAGCTTAACAGATCCAGATACGCAGTATTTT.

The V and J genes are TRBV7-3 and TRBJ2-1, with 7 bases fitting TRBD1. The CDR3 has 14 residues. Trimming cost V 4 bases and J 8 bases; bases outside gene matches: 8. From germline, CDR1 is SGHTA and CDR2 FQGTGA. The DNA for the CDR3 is TGTGCCAGCAGCTCAAACAGGGGTGGGGATGAGCAGTTCTTC. This gives the protein CASSSNRGGDEQFF.

The chain links TRBV4-1 to TRBJ2-6, with D possibly being TRBD1 (6 bases). This CDR3 is 18 amino acids long. V lost 3 bases and J lost 1, with 16 bases in between. Germline V gene lookup returns CDR1 MGHRA and CDR2 YSYEKL. The CDR3, as DNA: TGCGCCAGCAGCCAGGGACAAGGCGTCCCGTCTGGGGCCAACGTCCTGACTTTC. It encodes CASSQGQGVPSGANVLTF.

The rearrangement uses TRBV27 and TRBJ1-5; D gene ambiguous. CDR1 and CDR2 (germline): MNHEY, SMNVEV (reference sequence). Trimming removed 2 bases at V and 7 bases at J, with 9 bases between. This CDR3 has 13 residues. Written as DNA, the CDR3 is TGTGCCAGCAGTTTAACACAGACCCAGCCCCAGCATTTT. This gives the protein CASSLTQTQPQHF.

This chain links TRBV27 with TRBJ2-7; 8 bases are shared with TRBD1. Germline assignment: CDR1 MNHEY and CDR2 SMNVEV (reference sequence). J lost 3 bases, V lost 4 bases, and 8 bases had no gene match. This CDR3 has 15 residues. CDR3 loop: CASSSTQGALYEQYF. As DNA, the CDR3 is TGTGCCAGCAGTTCAACTCAGGGGGCGCTCTACGAGCAGTACTTC.

The genes are TRBV10-3 and TRBJ2-7, with D possibly matching TRBD1 (6 bases). The ends were cut back, 3 bases at V and 3 bases at J, with 9 bases in the middle. The germline V gene encodes CDR1 ENHRY and CDR2 SYGVKD. There are 13 residues in the CDR3. Here the CDR3 DNA reads TGTGCCATCAGTGAAACAGGGAGCTACGAGCAGTACTTC. As protein: CAISETGSYEQYF.

The rearrangement uses TRBV19 and TRBJ2-1; the D gene is possibly TRBD2 (6 bases). Trimming shortened V by 6 bases and J by 7 bases, and 22 bases separated the two germline ends. This CDR3 is 16 amino acids long. The germline gives CDR1 LNHDA, CDR2 SQIVND (reference sequence). The CDR3 nucleotides are TGTGCCAGTAGGCATCAGATGGGGGGTAGTGGTAATGAGCAGTTCTTC. Its protein is CASRHQMGGSGNEQFF.

The CDR3, as DNA: TGTGCCAGCAGCTTAGAGCGGGGGGGCTTCTACGAGCAGTACTTC. This encodes CASSLERGGFYEQYF. This chain uses TRBV7-2 with TRBJ2-7; 10 positions agree with TRBD2. With 1 base clipped from V and 3 bases from J, the junction kept 3 bases outside the gene matches. Per germline, CDR1 SGHTA and CDR2 FQGNSA. The CDR3 loop spans 15 amino acids.

The rearrangement links TRBV4-2 to TRBJ1-1, with unresolved D. Germline loops: CDR1 LGHNA, CDR2 YNFKEQ. Trimming cost V 0 bases and J 0 bases, with 5 bases left between them. The CDR3 runs to 14 residues. For the CDR3, the DNA is TGTGCCAGCAGCCAAGACAGAATGAACACTGAAGCTTTCTTT. Translated, it gives CASSQDRMNTEAFF.

V is TRBV6-6 and J is TRBJ2-1; 7 bases map to TRBD2. Germline V gives CDR1 MNHNY, CDR2 SVGAGI (reference sequence). The CDR3 totals 12 residues. The junction had 4 bases not matched to a gene; V was cut back by 7 bases and J by 7 bases. The CDR3 protein is CASTGGWNEQFF. In nucleotides, the CDR3 is TGTGCCAGCACGGGGGGATGGAATGAGCAGTTCTTC.

The chain recombines TRBV28 with TRBJ1-2; tentative D call: TRBD1 (6 bases). With 6 bases removed from V and 4 bases from J, the gap between germline ends came to 18 bases. Germline CDR1 and CDR2: MDHEN and SYDVKM. There are 15 residues in the CDR3. CDR3: CASSPNRVGSYGYTF. The CDR3 DNA reads TGTGCCAGCAGCCCCAACAGGGTGGGTAGCTATGGCTACACCTTC.

This chain joins TRBV19 and TRBJ1-1; D might be TRBD1 (5 bases). The CDR3 runs to 15 residues. Between the trimmed V and J ends, which lost 8 bases and 5 bases, there was a span of 21 bases. CDR1 and CDR2 from the germline V gene are LNHDA and SQIVND (reference sequence). The CDR3 nucleotides read TGTGCCAGTCAGCAACGGGGGGACCCGAGGACTGAAGCTTTCTTT. Translation: CASQQRGDPRTEAFF. The variable domain in full, with the rest retrieved from reference TRBV19 and TRBJ1-1, is DGGITQSPKYLFRKEGQNVTLSCEQNLNHDAMYWYRQDPGQGLRLIYYSQIVNDFQKGDIAEGYSVSREKKESFPLTVTSAQKNPTAFYLCASQQRGDPRTEAFFGQGTRLTVV.